This passage covers 23 T cell receptor beta chains from one sample sequenced in a study of cytomegalovirus exposure and HLA in healthy donors. Some clones are missing from TCRdb's copy, which holds only in-frame ones; the method was immunoSEQ multiplex PCR. Counted here are about 130,000 clones, 85% to 90% occurring once; the ten biggest clones make up around 1.2%. What was sequenced was PBMCs. The receptors stem from a woman in her late teens or twenties in good health and CMV-seronegative.

As to this clone: Additional DNA sequences in this sample encode the identical CDR3. V is TRBV28 and J is TRBJ2-2; D remains ambiguous. This CDR3 has 12 residues. Germline V gene sequence: CDR1 MDHEN, CDR2 SYDVKM. V dropped 6 bases and J dropped 4 bases, with 6 bases sitting between them. This chain's CDR3 is CASSLSTGELFF. The CDR3 DNA follows: TGTGCCAGCAGCCTAAGCACCGGGGAGCTGTTTTTT.

The chain is built from TRBV4-3 and TRBJ2-7; 11 bases match TRBD1. Germline assignment: CDR1 LGHNA and CDR2 YSLEER. The CDR3 covers 15 residues. Trimming at V came to 4 bases and at J to 4 bases, leaving 6 bases not matched to a gene. The CDR3 protein is CASSLTGTGGYEQYF. In DNA, the CDR3 is TGCGCCAGCAGCCTCACCGGGACAGGGGGTTACGAGCAGTACTTC.

The chain is built from TRBV15 and TRBJ1-1; D perhaps matches TRBD1 (5 bases). Trimming left V 5 bases short and J 0 bases short, with 10 bases between. This CDR3 region has 14 residues. From germline, CDR1 is LNHNV and CDR2 YYDKDF (reference sequence). The CDR3 region has the DNA TGTGCCACCAGCGGGGGGGATATGAACACTGAAGCTTTCTTT. This codes for CATSGGDMNTEAFF.

V is TRBV18 and J is TRBJ1-1; D is undetermined. This CDR3 has 16 amino acids. The V end was cut by 2 bases, the J end by 1 base, with 14 bases between. The germline V gene encodes CDR1 KGHSH and CDR2 LQKENI. Here the CDR3 DNA reads TGTGCCAGCTCACCAATTCTCATTAGACAGAACACTGAAGCTTTCTTT. Translation gives CASSPILIRQNTEAFF. Full variable domain (outside the CDR3, taken from reference TRBV18 and TRBJ1-1): NAGVMQNPRHLVRRRGQEARLRCSPMKGHSHVYWYRQLPEEGLKFMVYLQKENIIDESGMPKERFSAEFPKEGPSILRIQQVVRGDSAAYFCASSPILIRQNTEAFFGQGTRLTVV.

The chain uses TRBV18 and TRBJ2-5, with D tentatively TRBD1 (6 bases). Germline V CDR1 and CDR2: KGHSH, LQKENI. The V and J ends lost 6 bases and 5 bases respectively, with 13 bases between them. This CDR3 region has 13 residues. This CDR3 is CASSPQGSETQYF. The CDR3 DNA is TGTGCCAGCTCTCCCCAGGGGTCGGAGACCCAGTACTTC.

The chain joins TRBV7-4 to TRBJ2-7, with 9 bases lining up with TRBD2. This CDR3 region has 16 residues. The germline gives CDR1 SGHVT, CDR2 SQSDAQ. DNA of the CDR3: TGTGCCAGCAGCGTAGCGGGGGCAAACAATTCCTACGAGCAGTACGTC. Its protein product is CASSVAGANNSYEQYV.

The J gene is TRBJ1-5, the V gene TRBV2; the D is unclear. V lost 3 bases to trimming and J lost 6 bases, with 9 bases between them. This CDR3 has 13 residues. Per the germline V gene, CDR1 is SNHLY and CDR2 is FYNNEI. CDR3 coding DNA: TGTGCCAGCAGTGAGGGCGGGAGTCAGCCCCAGCATTTT. Its protein is CASSEGGSQPQHF.

This clone was counted once. The chain couples TRBV5-1 to TRBJ2-2; TRBD2 matches at 12 bases. The CDR3 totals 15 residues. Per germline, CDR1 SGHRS and CDR2 YFSETQ. The J segment lost 7 bases and the V segment lost 3 bases, leaving 4 bases of the junction unmatched. In nucleotides, the CDR3 is TGCGCCAGCAGCTGGACTAGCGGGAATGGCGGGGAGCTGTTTTTT. Residues: CASSWTSGNGGELFF.

The chain employs TRBV7-9 and TRBJ1-5; a weak D match, TRBD1 (5 bases). This CDR3 region has 15 residues. V shed 4 bases and J shed 0 bases, with 10 bases lying between them. Germline CDR1 reads SEHNR; CDR2 reads FQNEAQ (reference sequence). As DNA, the CDR3 is TGTGCCAGCAGCTCGCCGGGGGATAGCAATCAGCCCCAGCATTTT. It yields the protein CASSSPGDSNQPQHF.

In its sample, this clone was seen a few times. The chain joins TRBV6-1 to TRBJ1-6; D call uncertain. Trimming left V 6 bases short and J 6 bases short, with 9 bases between. Germline V CDR1 and CDR2: MNHNS, SASEGT. This CDR3 comprises 13 residues. Here the CDR3 reads CASRTERNSPLHF. The CDR3 nucleotides read TGTGCCAGCAGGACTGAACGTAATTCACCCCTCCACTTT.

The V call is TRBV7-2, the J call TRBJ1-3, with D possibly matching TRBD1 (5 bases). The germline V gene has CDR1 SGHTA and CDR2 FQGNSA. This CDR3 contains 14 residues. V dropped 9 bases and J dropped 3 bases, with 15 bases sitting between them. CDR3 sequence (DNA): TGTGCCAGTGGCGGGGGTATTAGTGGAAACACCATATATTTT. It encodes CASGGGISGNTIYF.

V and J are TRBV5-1 and TRBJ1-1; D not resolved. There are 15 residues in the CDR3. Germline loops: CDR1 SGHRS, CDR2 YFSETQ. V lost 0 bases and J 3 bases, leaving 12 bases between the germline ends. The CDR3 loop reads CASSLAMITDTEAFF. The CDR3, as DNA: TGCGCCAGCAGCTTGGCCATGATAACAGACACTGAAGCTTTCTTT.

CDR3 protein: CASSLDQSGGKLFF. DNA of the CDR3: TGTGCCAGCAGCTTGGATCAGTCGGGGGGAAAACTGTTTTTT. The chain couples TRBV5-6 to TRBJ1-4, with a weak D call TRBD1 (5 bases). Deletions cut 0 bases from V and 10 bases from J, with 13 bases between. Looked up from germline, CDR1 is SGHDT and CDR2 is YYEEEE. This CDR3 spans 14 amino acids. The full variable domain, completed using reference TRBV5-6 and TRBJ1-4, is DAGVTQSPTHLIKTRGQQVTLRCSPKSGHDTVSWYQQALGQGPQFIFQYYEEEERQRGNFPDRFSGHQFPNYSSELNVNALLLGDSALYLCASSLDQSGGKLFFGSGTQLSVL.

V is TRBV5-1 and J is TRBJ1-1; TRBD1 is a possible D gene (5 bases). CDR3 length equals 15 residues. Trimming shortened V by 0 bases and J by 6 bases, and 15 bases separated the two germline ends. Per the germline V gene, CDR1 is SGHRS and CDR2 is YFSETQ. In DNA form, the CDR3 reads TGCGCCAGCAGCTTGGCCAGCAAGGCAGGGTCTGAAGCTTTCTTT. Translation gives CASSLASKAGSEAFF.

The chain carries TRBV7-9 and TRBJ2-1; the match to TRBD2 covers 12 bases. This CDR3 spans 16 amino acids. Germline V gene data show CDR1 as SEHNR and CDR2 as FQNEAQ (reference sequence). With V trimmed by 5 bases and J by 9 bases, 11 bases remained unmatched. This CDR3 is CASSGRLAGVFSEQFF. The DNA for the CDR3 is TGTGCCAGCAGCGGGCGACTAGCGGGAGTCTTCAGTGAGCAGTTCTTC.

The rearrangement joins TRBV29-1 to TRBJ2-3, with TRBD2 identical over 15 bases. This CDR3 comprises 15 residues. Germline V gene data show CDR1 as SQVTM and CDR2 as ANQGSEA. Germline trimming cut 7 bases from V and 5 bases from J; bases unmatched to any gene: 7. The CDR3 spells CSAGLAGGPGDTQYF. DNA for the CDR3: TGCAGCGCCGGACTAGCGGGAGGGCCAGGAGATACGCAGTATTTT.

This chain uses TRBV10-3 with TRBJ1-5, with unresolved D. Germline V gene data show CDR1 as ENHRY and CDR2 as SYGVKD. The CDR3 has 17 amino acids. Between the trimmed V and J ends, which lost 1 base and 1 base, there was a span of 14 bases. As DNA, the CDR3 is TGTGCCATCAGTGAGTTTGCCGGACTCGGAAGCAATCAGCCCCAGCATTTT. This codes for CAISEFAGLGSNQPQHF.

This clone was counted once. This chain uses TRBV29-1 with TRBJ1-1; D gene ambiguous. The CDR3 has 13 residues. V was pared by 7 bases and J by 0 bases, with 12 bases between. Germline CDR1 SQVTM, CDR2 ANQGSEA. The CDR3 DNA sequence: TGCAGCGCCCTACAGACCTTGAACACTGAAGCTTTCTTT. Its protein is CSALQTLNTEAFF.

The chain couples TRBV6-5 to TRBJ2-6; TRBD1 matches at 7 bases. With 2 bases clipped from V and 4 bases from J, the junction kept 5 bases outside the gene matches. Germline CDR1 is MNHEY and CDR2 is SVGAGI. This CDR3 is 16 amino acids long. The CDR3 coding sequence is TGTGCCAGCAGTTACACAGGGGAGTCGGGGGCCAACGTCCTGACTTTC. Its protein product is CASSYTGESGANVLTF.

This clone was seen a few times. The rearrangement uses TRBV18 and TRBJ1-5, with TRBD1 matching over 11 bases. The V segment lost 6 bases and the J segment 12 bases; nucleotides outside the gene matches: 7. Germline V gives CDR1 KGHSH, CDR2 LQKENI. This CDR3 has 13 amino acids. CDR3 amino acids: CASSQDRGPLQHF. CDR3 bases: TGTGCCAGCTCGCAGGACAGGGGGCCCCTCCAGCATTTT.

The chain recombines TRBV11-2 with TRBJ1-1; no firm D call. This CDR3 has 12 residues. Germline loops: CDR1 SGHAT, CDR2 FQNNGV. Trimming left V 5 bases short and J 6 bases short, with 10 bases between. The CDR3 sequence is CASSPQRPEAFF. In nucleotides, the CDR3 is TGTGCCAGCAGCCCTCAGCGACCTGAAGCTTTCTTT. Together with reference TRBV11-2 and TRBJ1-1, the CDR3 gives the full variable domain: EAGVAQSPRYKIIEKRQSVAFWCNPISGHATLYWYQQILGQGPKLLIQFQNNGVVDDSQLPKDRFSAERLKGVDSTLKIQPAKLEDSAVYLCASSPQRPEAFFGQGTRLTVV.

The chain recombines TRBV7-9 with TRBJ2-7; 8 bases align to TRBD1. The CDR3 sequence is 15 residues long. Unmatched junction bases numbered 6, after V lost 1 base and J lost 4 bases. Germline CDR1 SEHNR, CDR2 FQNEAQ (reference sequence). The CDR3 DNA sequence: TGTGCCAGCAGCTTAGGATCAGGGGGCTTATACGAGCAGTACTTC. It encodes CASSLGSGGLYEQYF.

The chain links TRBV30 to TRBJ2-1, with a weak D call TRBD2 (6 bases). CDR3 length: 14 residues. Germline lookup yields CDR1 GTSNPN and CDR2 SVGIG (reference sequence). V was clipped by 0 bases and J by 10 bases, with 16 bases between them. CDR3 residues: CAWSVTRGYVEQFF. The CDR3 bases are TGTGCCTGGAGTGTCACTCGGGGGTACGTAGAGCAGTTCTTC.